This T cell receptor (beta chain) was retrieved from a study of blood T cells in healthy people across ages. Overall study findings and caveats: Calculation of diversity from one million T cells yielded estimates considered to be underestimates.

Peripheral blood, roughly 11 milliliters per donor, was collected. The CDR3 is 13 amino acids. The V gene end was trimmed by 11 bases and the J gene end by 5 bases; junction bases not matched to a gene: 9. Sample-barcoded 5' priming and a J-beta primer mix drove a second PCR of about 7 to 11 cycles. Each of the cDNA molecules was tagged by a template-switch adaptor with 12 random nucleotides. Samples each returned at least 3 million CDR3-containing paired-end reads. TCRdb itself ran the 5' RACE reads through MiXCR, one entry per CDR3 protein. Found here are roughly 1.4 million distinct CDR3 sequences, 59% of them singletons; the top ten hold about 6.3%. Comment on this clonotype: As yet, its antigen is unknown.

The origin of this receptor is a man aged 18 to 29 in good health. The chain recombines TRBV12-3 or TRBV12-4 with TRBJ2-3; 8 nucleotides agree with TRBD2. Material for sequencing was blood. This CDR3 is CAGRILAGDTQYF. The CDR3 DNA reads as TGTGCCGGCCGAATTCTAGCGGGAGATACGCAGTATTTT.